This T cell receptor (beta chain) was recorded in a study of post-analysis software for immune sequencing data. About the study: Relapsing-remitting, secondary progressive and progressive-relapsing courses of multiple sclerosis were included.

The TCR beta cDNA libraries contained unique molecular identifiers. MiXCR was run by TCRdb on the PCR reads, yielding one entry per CDR3 protein. This sample has about 620,000 distinct CDR3 sequences, with about 40% found just once. Study findings and constraints: Patients had higher frequencies than controls of five or six TRBV segments, including TRBV5-6, TRBV5-1 and TRBV20-1.

As for this clonotype: Its specificity is not known.

Germline V lookup: CDR1 ENHRY, CDR2 SYGVKD. V shed 10 bases and J shed 0 bases, with 9 bases lying between them. This CDR3 contains 12 residues. This TCR derives from a girl aged 5-17 years with multiple sclerosis. Sequenced: blood. This chain joins TRBV10-3 and TRBJ1-2; D gene unclear. The CDR3 protein is CATGGSNYGYTF. The CDR3 region has the DNA TGTGCCACCGGAGGGTCTAACTATGGCTACACCTTC.